This TCR beta chain was obtained from a study of technical replicates of blood from a few donors. V lost 5 bases to trimming and J lost 1 base; unmatched junction nucleotides: 6. Germline-derived CDR1 and CDR2 are SNHLY and FYNNEI. The length of the CDR3 is 15 residues. Generated by immunoSEQ multiplex PCR, the TCRdb table keeps only in-frame clones and is missing some. The sample holds more than 90,000 clones, around 95% seen once. The sequence was collected from a human donor in good health. Source material: T cells isolated from PBMCs. The gene calls are TRBV2 and TRBJ1-1; 8 bases are shared with TRBD1. DNA of the CDR3: TGTGCCAGCAGTTCAGTGACAGGGGAGAACACTGAAGCTTTCTTT. Translated, it gives CASSSVTGENTEAFF.